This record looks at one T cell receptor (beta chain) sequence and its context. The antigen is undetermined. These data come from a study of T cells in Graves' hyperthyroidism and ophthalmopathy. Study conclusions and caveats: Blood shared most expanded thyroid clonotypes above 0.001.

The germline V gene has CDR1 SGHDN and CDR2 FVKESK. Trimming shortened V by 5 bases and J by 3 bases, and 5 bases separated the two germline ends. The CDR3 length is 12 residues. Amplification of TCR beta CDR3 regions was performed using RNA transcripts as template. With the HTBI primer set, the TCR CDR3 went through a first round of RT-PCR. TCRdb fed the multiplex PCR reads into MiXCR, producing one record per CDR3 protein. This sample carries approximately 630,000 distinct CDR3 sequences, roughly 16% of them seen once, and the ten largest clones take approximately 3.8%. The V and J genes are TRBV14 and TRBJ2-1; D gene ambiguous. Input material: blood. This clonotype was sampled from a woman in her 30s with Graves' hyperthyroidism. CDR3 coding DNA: TGTGCCAGCAGCAAATTCTACAATGAGCAGTTCTTC. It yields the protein CASSKFYNEQFF. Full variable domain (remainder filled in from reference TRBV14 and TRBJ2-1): EAGVTQFPSHSVIEKGQTVTLRCDPISGHDNLYWYRRVMGKEIKFLLHFVKESKQDESGMPNNRFLAERTGGTYSTLKVQPAELEDSGVYFCASSKFYNEQFFGPGTRLTVL.